The subject of this entry is one TCR beta chain. This sample stems from a study of blood T cell repertoires in COVID-19. As for the study in general: The United States, Italy and Spain provided the acute and convalescent COVID-19 samples. In each case, the material was cDNA or gDNA derived from T cells, B-cell-depleted T cells, or PBMCs.

The data were produced by immunoSEQ multiplex PCR, yet TCRdb's version contains in-frame clones alone and is incomplete. This repertoire shows 260,000 or so clones, approximately 88% found once; its top ten account for more than 7.5%. CDR1 is MNHNS and CDR2 is SASEGT in the germline V gene. V lost 1 base and J lost 8; bases outside the gene matches: 7. CDR3 length: 15 residues. This chain links TRBV6-1 with TRBJ1-4; 7 nucleotides agree with TRBD1. Sequencing was performed on peripheral blood. The source of this sequence is a young man with active or convalescent COVID-19. CDR3 sequence: CASSEGSWTGEKLFF. The CDR3 DNA reads as TGTGCCAGCAGTGAAGGGTCTTGGACAGGAGAAAAACTGTTTTTT.